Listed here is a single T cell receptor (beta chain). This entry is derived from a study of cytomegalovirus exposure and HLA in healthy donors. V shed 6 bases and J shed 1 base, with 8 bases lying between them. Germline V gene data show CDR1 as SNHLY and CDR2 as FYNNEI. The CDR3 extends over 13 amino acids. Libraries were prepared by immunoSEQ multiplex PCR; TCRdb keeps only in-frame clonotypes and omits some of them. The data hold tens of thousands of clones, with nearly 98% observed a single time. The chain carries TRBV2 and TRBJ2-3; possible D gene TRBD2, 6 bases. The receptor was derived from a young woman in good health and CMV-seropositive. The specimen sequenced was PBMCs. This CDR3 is CASRSGGTDTQYF. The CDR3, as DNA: TGTGCCAGCAGGTCGGGGGGCACAGATACGCAGTATTTT.